One and the same sample provided the 15 T cell receptor beta chains below, sequenced in a study of response to subunit inactivated influenza vaccine. MiXCR, run by TCRdb on the RT-PCR reads, gives a single entry per CDR3 protein. The sample holds 500,000 to 750,000 distinct CDR3 sequences; about 14% are singletons and the top ten take 11%. The sequencing used PBMCs from blood, collected roughly 13 days after vaccination. The receptors were sampled from a man in his fifties who received an inactivated influenza vaccine.

This clonotype turned up a few times. This rearrangement joins TRBV12-3 or TRBV12-4 to TRBJ2-1; weak D call: TRBD2 (6 bases). This CDR3 spans 15 amino acids. The ends were cut back, 0 bases at V and 8 bases at J, with 14 bases in the middle. CDR3 amino acids: CASSLAPSVRHEQFF. The CDR3 bases are TGTGCCAGCAGTTTAGCGCCTAGCGTTAGGCATGAGCAGTTCTTC.

This clonotype was seen only a few times. V and J are TRBV30 and TRBJ1-6; possibly TRBD1 for D (5 bases). This CDR3 has 14 residues. Deletions cut 0 bases from V and 5 bases from J, with 8 bases between. CDR1 GTSNPN and CDR2 SVGIG come from the germline V gene (reference sequence). The CDR3 nucleotides read TGTGCCTGGAGTGTAGGACAAGATAATTCACCCCTCCACTTT. This encodes CAWSVGQDNSPLHF.

The table lists this clonotype with a few counts. CDR3 nucleotide sequence: TGCAGTGCTAGAGATCCCGGGACTCCAAATGAGCAGTTCTTC. It translates to CSARDPGTPNEQFF. The chain combines TRBV20-1 with TRBJ2-1; the D gene is possibly TRBD2 (6 bases). Trimming pared 0 bases from V and 7 bases from J, leaving 13 bases between. This CDR3 comprises 14 residues. Germline V gene sequence: CDR1 DFQATT, CDR2 SNEGSKA (reference sequence).

The V and J genes are TRBV6-1 and TRBJ1-1, with D possibly matching TRBD1 (6 bases). The germline gives CDR1 MNHNS, CDR2 SASEGT. CDR3 length: 15 amino acids. V gave up 4 bases and J gave up 4 bases, with 16 bases separating them. CDR3 sequence (DNA): TGTGCCAGCAGTGTTCTGTCTACAGGGCTCACTGAAGCTTTCTTT. It is translated as CASSVLSTGLTEAFF.

This clonotype occurred a few times. The CDR3 region is CASSLGTGAHYNEQFF. DNA for the CDR3: TGCGCCAGCAGCTTGGGTACAGGGGCTCACTACAATGAGCAGTTCTTC. The chain recombines TRBV5-1 with TRBJ2-1, with 7 bases that match TRBD1. The CDR3 spans 16 residues. V dropped 0 bases and J dropped 3; count of bases not matched to a gene: 6. Germline values: CDR1 SGHRS, CDR2 YFSETQ.

This chain links TRBV5-1 with TRBJ2-5; 8 bases match TRBD1. Germline CDR1 reads SGHRS; CDR2 reads YFSETQ. V was clipped by 2 bases and J by 2 bases; unmatched bases: 8. The CDR3 sequence is 16 residues long. The CDR3 bases are TGCGCCAGCAGCTTAGGAGGGACAGGAGAACAAGAGACCCAGTACTTC. Its translation is CASSLGGTGEQETQYF.

This clonotype was seen only a few times. The rearrangement uses TRBV12-3 or TRBV12-4 and TRBJ2-5, with TRBD2 matching over 8 bases. V dropped 3 bases and J dropped 4; count of bases not matched to a gene: 4. This CDR3 contains 14 residues. The CDR3 reads CASSFGSGGETQYF. DNA of the CDR3: TGTGCCAGCAGTTTTGGAAGCGGGGGAGAGACCCAGTACTTC.

This clonotype was found a few times. DNA for the CDR3: TGTGCCAGCATTAAGACTAGCGGGATATACAATGAGCAGTTCTTC. Protein product: CASIKTSGIYNEQFF. The rearrangement links TRBV7-2 to TRBJ2-1, with 11 bases matching TRBD2. The CDR3 is 15 residues long. Germline V gene lookup returns CDR1 SGHTA and CDR2 FQGNSA. Trimming took 7 bases from V and 4 from J; bases not matched to a gene: 6.

This clonotype was detected a few times. V gene TRBV4-3 combines with J gene TRBJ2-1; D uncertain. The CDR3 contains 16 residues. Trimming removed 0 bases from V and 7 bases from J, with 16 bases in between. Germline CDR1 LGHNA, CDR2 YSLEER. CDR3 sequence (DNA): TGCGCCAGCAGCCAAGAACCTGGGTACTTAGTGAATGAGCAGTTCTTC. It specifies CASSQEPGYLVNEQFF.

In this sample, this clonotype turned up a few times. Germline is not matched at one junction end, which may reflect a read error. The chain joins TRBV6-6 to TRBJ2-4; D remains unclear. There are 13 residues in the CDR3. Germline V gives CDR1 MNHNY, CDR2 SVGAGI (reference sequence). CDR3 sequence: CASRRPAENIQYF. DNA for the CDR3: TGTGCCAGCAGACGACCAGCCGAAAACATTCAGTACTTC.

The rearrangement joins TRBV18 to TRBJ1-1; D perhaps matches TRBD1 (6 bases). This CDR3 is built from 14 residues. The germline V and J ends were trimmed by 6 bases and 0 bases, with 11 bases remaining between them. Germline loops: CDR1 KGHSH, CDR2 LQKENI. The CDR3 DNA sequence: TGTGCCAGCTCCACCGGGACACTGAACACTGAAGCTTTCTTT. It translates to CASSTGTLNTEAFF.

This clonotype was recorded many times. The chain is built from TRBV20-1 and TRBJ2-7; weak D call: TRBD1 (6 bases). CDR1 DFQATT and CDR2 SNEGSKA come from the germline V gene (reference sequence). V lost 0 bases to trimming and J lost 2 bases, with 8 bases between them. The CDR3 consists of 13 residues. The CDR3 here is CSAREHRAYEQYF. CDR3 nucleotides: TGCAGTGCTAGAGAACACAGGGCCTACGAGCAGTACTTC.

At least ten counts were recorded for this clonotype. The chain links TRBV12-3 or TRBV12-4 to TRBJ1-4, with no clear D. V was trimmed by 6 bases and J by 0 bases, leaving 8 bases between them. The CDR3 is made up of 14 amino acids. The CDR3 reads CASSFIATNEKLFF. The CDR3 DNA reads TGTGCCAGCAGCTTCATTGCAACTAATGAAAAACTGTTTTTT.

This clonotype occurred a few times. The CDR3, as DNA: TGTGCCAGCAGTGAACTAGCGGTCCAGACAGATACGCAGTATTTT. It encodes CASSELAVQTDTQYF. The chain uses TRBV2 and TRBJ2-3, with TRBD2 matching 7 bases. The V segment lost 2 bases and the J segment 3 bases; nucleotides outside the gene matches: 5. The CDR3 length is 15 residues. CDR1 and CDR2 (germline): SNHLY, FYNNEI.

Only a few counts were recorded for this clonotype. J is TRBJ2-2 and V is TRBV5-1, with D possibly matching TRBD1 (5 bases). Looked up from germline, CDR1 is SGHRS and CDR2 is YFSETQ. The CDR3 spans 16 residues. Trimming pared 0 bases from V and 0 bases from J, leaving 9 bases between. The DNA for the CDR3 is TGCGCCAGCAGCTTGGGGGCAGGGACGAACACCGGGGAGCTGTTTTTT. This codes for CASSLGAGTNTGELFF.